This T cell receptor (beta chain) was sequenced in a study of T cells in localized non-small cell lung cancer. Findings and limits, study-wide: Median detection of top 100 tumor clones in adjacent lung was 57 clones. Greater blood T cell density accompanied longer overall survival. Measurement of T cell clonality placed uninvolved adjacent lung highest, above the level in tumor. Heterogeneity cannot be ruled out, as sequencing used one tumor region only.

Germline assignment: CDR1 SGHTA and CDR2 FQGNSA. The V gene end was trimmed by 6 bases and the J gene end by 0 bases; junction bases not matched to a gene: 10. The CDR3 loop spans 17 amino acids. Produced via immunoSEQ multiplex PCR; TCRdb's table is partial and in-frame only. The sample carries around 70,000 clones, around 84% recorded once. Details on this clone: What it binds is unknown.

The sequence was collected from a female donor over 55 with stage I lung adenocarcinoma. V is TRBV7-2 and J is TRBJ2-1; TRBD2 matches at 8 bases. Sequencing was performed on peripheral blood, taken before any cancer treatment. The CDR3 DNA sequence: TGTGCCAGCAGTACAGGAGGGACTAGGGGCTCCTACAATGAGCAGTTCTTC. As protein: CASSTGGTRGSYNEQFF.